This T cell receptor (beta chain) comes out of a study of T cells in Graves' hyperthyroidism and ophthalmopathy. V lost 8 bases, J lost 6 bases, and 14 bases lay in between. Germline CDR1 and CDR2: MDHEN and SYDVKM. The CDR3 contains 12 residues. The table lists this clonotype with a few counts. What it recognizes is unknown. Notes on the study in general: A 13 V-J model separated ophthalmopathy from stable hyperthyroidism.

Uncontrolled infection, other autoimmune disease, pregnancy or lactation excluded patients. Each diagnosis was grounded in clinical symptoms, serum thyroxine and TRAb, thyroid ultrasound, and orbital computed tomography. TCR beta CDR3 regions were amplified from RNA transcripts. The primer set for the first-round RT-PCR of the TCR CDR3 was HTBI. TCRdb re-analysed the multiplex PCR reads in MiXCR, keeping a single row per CDR3 protein. The sample holds approximately 600,000 distinct CDR3 sequences, less than 25% seen once. This clonotype was obtained from a man aged 30 to 39 with Graves' ophthalmopathy. The rearrangement links TRBV28 to TRBJ2-7, with D unclear. Specimen: blood. The CDR3 DNA sequence: TGTGCCAGCGGCCCCTTGAGACTCGAGCAGTACTTC. It yields the protein CASGPLRLEQYF.